There are a few counts of the clone carrying this T cell receptor (beta chain). Its antigen remains unidentified. There are 14 residues in the CDR3. Trimming took 0 bases from V and 7 from J; bases not matched to a gene: 6. Germline V gene data show CDR1 as DFQATT and CDR2 as SNEGSKA (reference sequence). Researchers amplified the TCR beta CDR3 regions from RNA transcripts. Using the HTBI primer set, a first-round RT-PCR was run on the TCR CDR3. From the multiplex PCR reads, TCRdb called clonotypes with MiXCR, one entry per CDR3 protein. The sample carries around 620,000 distinct CDR3 sequences, around 15% recorded once. Criteria for exclusion of patients were uncontrolled infection, other autoimmune disease, pregnancy or lactation. These data originate in a study of T cells in Graves' hyperthyroidism and ophthalmopathy. Study observations and caveats: Median prediction lead before ophthalmopathy onset was around seven months with the model.

Sequencing was performed on blood. The chain is built from TRBV20-1 and TRBJ2-1; TRBD2 matches 7 bases. The receptor was derived from a woman aged 30 to 39 with Graves' hyperthyroidism. The DNA of the CDR3 is TGCAGTGCTAGAGACTGGACTAGGGGTAATGAGCAGTTCTTC. Its protein is CSARDWTRGNEQFF.